The clone carrying this T cell receptor beta chain was counted at least ten times. Germline CDR1 and CDR2: LNHNV and YYDKDF (reference sequence). The CDR3 has 15 amino acids. The V gene lost 5 bases and the J gene lost 2 bases, with 14 bases spanning the gap. One entry per CDR3 protein results from TCRdb running MiXCR on the 5' RACE reads. The sample lists 36,000 or so distinct CDR3 sequences; around 5.5% were seen once. As to time point: sample taken at primary tumor resection. From tumor, nontumor lung or frozen PBMC, whole RNA was taken unsorted for sequencing. These data are taken from a study of spatial heterogeneity in lung cancer.

Sequencing was performed on PBMCs, taken at surgery. This receptor was identified in a female donor with early-stage non-small cell lung cancer. This rearrangement joins TRBV15 to TRBJ2-3; D remains ambiguous. The CDR3 loop is CATSPWNGDTDTQYF. CDR3 DNA sequence: TGTGCCACCAGCCCATGGAATGGGGACACAGATACGCAGTATTTT.